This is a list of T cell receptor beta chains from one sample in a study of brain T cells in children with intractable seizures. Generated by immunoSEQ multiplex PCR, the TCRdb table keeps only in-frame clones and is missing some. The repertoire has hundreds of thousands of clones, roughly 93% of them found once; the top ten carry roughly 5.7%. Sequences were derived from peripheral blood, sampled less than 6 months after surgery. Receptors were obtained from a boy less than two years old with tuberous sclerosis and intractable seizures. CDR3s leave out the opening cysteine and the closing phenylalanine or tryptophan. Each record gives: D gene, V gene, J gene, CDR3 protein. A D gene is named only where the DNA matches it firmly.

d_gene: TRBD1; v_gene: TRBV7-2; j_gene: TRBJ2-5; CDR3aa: ASSPDPGQRYETQY
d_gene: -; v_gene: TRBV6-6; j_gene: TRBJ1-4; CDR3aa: ASSSYREKLF
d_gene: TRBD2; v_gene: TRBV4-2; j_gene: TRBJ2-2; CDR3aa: ASSPEVAGDTGELF
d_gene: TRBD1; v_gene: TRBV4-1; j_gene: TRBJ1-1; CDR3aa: ASSQGQSTEAF
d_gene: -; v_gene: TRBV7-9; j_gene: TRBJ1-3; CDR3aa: ASSSHREGNTIY
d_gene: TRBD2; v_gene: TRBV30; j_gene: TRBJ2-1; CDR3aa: AWFGGAKDEQF
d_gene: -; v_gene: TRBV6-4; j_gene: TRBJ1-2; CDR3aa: ASSSGRNYGYT
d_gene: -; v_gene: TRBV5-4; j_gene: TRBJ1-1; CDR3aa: ASSRGGEAF
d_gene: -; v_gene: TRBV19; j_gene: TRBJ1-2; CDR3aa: ASSTPAGGYT
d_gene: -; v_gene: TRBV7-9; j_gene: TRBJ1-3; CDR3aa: ASSLEYGVGSGNTIY
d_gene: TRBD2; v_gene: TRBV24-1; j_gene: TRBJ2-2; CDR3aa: ATSDLGLAGWGGELF
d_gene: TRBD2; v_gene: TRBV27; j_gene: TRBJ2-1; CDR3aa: ATGTSAYNEQF
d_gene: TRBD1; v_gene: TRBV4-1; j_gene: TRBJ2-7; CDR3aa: ASSPRTGGTYEQY
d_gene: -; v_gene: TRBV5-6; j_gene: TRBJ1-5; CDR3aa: ASSRGIGPQH
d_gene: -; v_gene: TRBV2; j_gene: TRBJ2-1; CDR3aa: ASRGSSYNEQF
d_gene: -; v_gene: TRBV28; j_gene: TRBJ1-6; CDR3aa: ASSSGKGITSPLH
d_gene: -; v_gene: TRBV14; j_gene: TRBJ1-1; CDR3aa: ASSTSAGSTEAF
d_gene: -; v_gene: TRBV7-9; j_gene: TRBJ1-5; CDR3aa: ASSSTTLTGNQPQH
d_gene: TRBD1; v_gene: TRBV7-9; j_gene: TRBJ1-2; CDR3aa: ASSLAGQANYGYT
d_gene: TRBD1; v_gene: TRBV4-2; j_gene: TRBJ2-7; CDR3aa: ASGGTGATTPYEQY
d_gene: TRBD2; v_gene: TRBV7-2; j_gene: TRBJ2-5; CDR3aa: ASSLLGGRVETQY
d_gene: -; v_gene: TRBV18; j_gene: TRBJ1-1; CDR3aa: ASSPGGLLNTEAF
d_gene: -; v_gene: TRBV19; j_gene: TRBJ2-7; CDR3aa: ASNRPGTYEQY
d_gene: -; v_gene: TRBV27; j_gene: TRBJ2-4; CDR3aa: ASSPSGGIQY
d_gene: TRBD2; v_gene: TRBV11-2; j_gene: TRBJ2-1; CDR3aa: ASSLVAGGPFNEQF
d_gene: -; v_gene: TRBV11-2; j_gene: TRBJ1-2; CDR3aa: ASSRTSINYGYT
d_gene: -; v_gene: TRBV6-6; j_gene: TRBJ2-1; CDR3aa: ASSSLWATYNEQF
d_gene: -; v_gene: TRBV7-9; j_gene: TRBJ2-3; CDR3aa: ASSLGVDTQY
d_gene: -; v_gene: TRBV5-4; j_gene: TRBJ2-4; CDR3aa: ASSFKQGSSNIAKNIQY
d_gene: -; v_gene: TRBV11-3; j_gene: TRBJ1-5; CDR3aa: ASSLGRGQPQH
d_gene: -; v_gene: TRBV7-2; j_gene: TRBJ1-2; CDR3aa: ASSLRDLRNSYGYT
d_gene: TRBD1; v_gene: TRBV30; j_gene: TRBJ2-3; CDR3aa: AWTSGTGFDTDTQY
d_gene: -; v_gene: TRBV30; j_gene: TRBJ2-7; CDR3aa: AWSVPYEQY
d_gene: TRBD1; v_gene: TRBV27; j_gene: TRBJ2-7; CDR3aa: ASSLTGGYEQY
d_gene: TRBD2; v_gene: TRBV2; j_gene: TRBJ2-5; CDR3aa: ASSGLAKTETQY
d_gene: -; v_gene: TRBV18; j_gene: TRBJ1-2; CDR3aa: ASSPPLQGLNGYT
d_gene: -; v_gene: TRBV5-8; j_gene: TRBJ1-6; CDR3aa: ASSFRTVEFH
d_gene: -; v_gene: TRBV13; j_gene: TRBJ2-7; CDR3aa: ASSLGGEQY
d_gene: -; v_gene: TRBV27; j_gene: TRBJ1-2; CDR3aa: ASSFQGNYGYT
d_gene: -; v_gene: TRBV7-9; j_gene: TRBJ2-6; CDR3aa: ASSYLGRASSGANVLT